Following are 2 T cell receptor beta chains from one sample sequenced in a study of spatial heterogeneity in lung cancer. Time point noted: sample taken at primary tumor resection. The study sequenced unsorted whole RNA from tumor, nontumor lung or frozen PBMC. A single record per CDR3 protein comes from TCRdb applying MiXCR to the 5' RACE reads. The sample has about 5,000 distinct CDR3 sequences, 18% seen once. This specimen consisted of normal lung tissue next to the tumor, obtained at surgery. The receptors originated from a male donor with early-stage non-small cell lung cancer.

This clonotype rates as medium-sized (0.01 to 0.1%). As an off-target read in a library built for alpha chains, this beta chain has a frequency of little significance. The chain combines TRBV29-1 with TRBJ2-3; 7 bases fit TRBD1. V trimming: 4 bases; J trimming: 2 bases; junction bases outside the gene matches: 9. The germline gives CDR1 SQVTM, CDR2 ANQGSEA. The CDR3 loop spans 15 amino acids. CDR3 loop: CSVGRTGYTTDTQYF. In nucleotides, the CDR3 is TGCAGCGTTGGGCGGACAGGCTACACCACAGATACGCAGTATTTT.

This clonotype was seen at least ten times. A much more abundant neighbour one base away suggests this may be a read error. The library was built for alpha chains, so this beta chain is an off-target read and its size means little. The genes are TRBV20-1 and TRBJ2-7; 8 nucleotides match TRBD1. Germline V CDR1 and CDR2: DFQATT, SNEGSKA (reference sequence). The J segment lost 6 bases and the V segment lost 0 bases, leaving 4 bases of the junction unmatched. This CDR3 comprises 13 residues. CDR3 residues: CSARDGQGREQYV. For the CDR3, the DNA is TGCAGTGCTAGAGACGGACAGGGACGCGAGCAGTACGTC.